This T cell receptor beta chain was sequenced in a study of T cells expressing NK-cell markers. Study overall: Seropositivity for HCMV was found in seven of the eight sequenced donors, with one seronegative. Study observations and caveats: Certain NKG2C+ T cell clones were expanded, and their HCMV specificity remained unclear.

TCRdb reprocessed the 5' RACE reads, keeping one entry per CDR3 protein, no DNA. The specimen's table records about 460,000 distinct CDR3 sequences. The CDR3 extends over 19 amino acids. The V gene's germline CDR1 is LGHDT and CDR2 YNNKEL (reference sequence). A remark on this clonotype: The target antigen is unknown.

Sequenced material: blood T cells: a sorted CD56 or NKG2C T cell subset, CD4+ or CD8+ T cells, or bulk PBMC T cells (not recorded which). This receptor was obtained from a woman aged 50 to 60 in good health. This chain links TRBV3-1 with TRBJ1-1; TCRdb gives TRBD1 as the D gene, but with no DNA this cannot be confirmed. This CDR3 reads CASSQPAPGQGAENTEAFF.